The 29 T cell receptor beta chains listed next were all sequenced from one sample in a study of T-cell memory formation after mild COVID-19. TCRdb processed the 5' RACE reads anew with MiXCR; each CDR3 protein has one entry. This sample carries under 300,000 distinct CDR3 sequences, 8% to 10% of them seen once, and the ten largest clones take under 25%. The sequenced sample consisted of PBMCs or a T cell subset sorted from them (not recorded which). These TCRs come from a man younger than 30 who had mild COVID-19 (a few samples of this study predate the infection). Cell type and time point are not known.

This clonotype was found many times. The V call is TRBV7-8, the J call TRBJ2-7, with a tentative D call TRBD1 (6 bases). Trimming stripped 5 bases from V and 7 bases from J, with 21 bases between. Per the germline V gene, CDR1 is SGHVS and CDR2 is FQNEAQ. This CDR3 is built from 15 residues. The CDR3 bases are TGTGCCAGCAGCCCCGCTGAGGGGGTAACGCGGGAGCAGTACGTC. This encodes CASSPAEGVTREQYV.

The chain is built from TRBV20-1 and TRBJ1-6; the D is unclear. V lost 4 bases to trimming and J lost 4 bases, with 8 bases between them. Germline CDR1 is DFQATT and CDR2 is SNEGSKA (reference sequence). The CDR3 runs to 13 residues. The CDR3 DNA is TGCAGTGCTACAGGTCCTTATAATTCACCCCTCCACTTT. Translation: CSATGPYNSPLHF.

This clonotype was detected only a few times. Here the CDR3 reads CASSFDRESTGELFF. The CDR3 DNA sequence: TGCGCCAGCAGCTTCGACAGGGAGAGCACCGGGGAGCTGTTTTTT. The chain is built from TRBV5-1 and TRBJ2-2; 7 nucleotides agree with TRBD1. From germline, CDR1 is SGHRS and CDR2 YFSETQ. CDR3 length: 15 amino acids. The J segment lost 4 bases and the V segment lost 2 bases, leaving 5 bases of the junction unmatched.

The J gene is TRBJ2-7, the V gene TRBV9; D remains ambiguous. This CDR3 region has 14 residues. Germline V lookup: CDR1 SGDLS, CDR2 YYNGEE. The V gene lost 0 bases and the J gene lost 4 bases, with 11 bases spanning the gap. This chain's CDR3 is CASSVGPLGYEQYV. CDR3 DNA: TGTGCCAGCAGCGTAGGGCCCCTTGGGTACGAGCAGTACGTC.

This clonotype was detected only a few times. The V and J genes are TRBV5-5 and TRBJ2-7, with no clear D. The CDR3 contains 12 residues. The germline gives CDR1 SGHKS, CDR2 YYEKEE (reference sequence). V gave up 4 bases and J gave up 0 bases, with 5 bases separating them. CDR3 DNA sequence: TGTGCCAGCAGCCCGGCCTCCTACGAGCAGTACGTC. Translated, it gives CASSPASYEQYV.

A few counts support this clonotype. The chain recombines TRBV5-1 with TRBJ2-3; 8 bases line up with TRBD1. The ends lost 3 bases at V and 0 bases at J; junction bases unmatched: 12. This CDR3 spans 18 amino acids. The germline V gene has CDR1 SGHRS and CDR2 YFSETQ. The CDR3 spells CASSYGQGTPASTDTQYF. As DNA, the CDR3 is TGCGCCAGCAGCTACGGACAGGGAACTCCTGCTAGCACAGATACGCAGTATTTT.

The gene calls are TRBV12-3 or TRBV12-4 and TRBJ1-2; no clear D gene. This CDR3 has 15 amino acids. The V end was cut by 5 bases, the J end by 4 bases, with 17 bases between. The DNA of the CDR3 is TGTGCCAGCAGTCCCGGAACACCCGCCTTCTATGGCTACACCTTC. As protein: CASSPGTPAFYGYTF.

This clonotype was seen ten or more times. The chain employs TRBV15 and TRBJ1-1; weak D call: TRBD1 (5 bases). The CDR3 loop spans 12 amino acids. V was pared by 5 bases and J by 5 bases, with 9 bases between. Germline values: CDR1 LNHNV, CDR2 YYDKDF (reference sequence). CDR3 coding DNA: TGTGCCACCAGCTGGGGGAAGACTGAAGCTTTCTTT. Translating gives CATSWGKTEAFF.

The chain employs TRBV4-1 and TRBJ1-5; D is unclear. The V gene lost 0 bases and the J gene lost 4 bases, with 16 bases spanning the gap. Germline V gene lookup returns CDR1 MGHRA and CDR2 YSYEKL. The CDR3 has 17 residues. The chain's CDR3 is CASSQDGGGLGNQPQHF. The CDR3 DNA is TGCGCCAGCAGCCAAGACGGAGGTGGACTGGGAAATCAGCCCCAGCATTTT.

The table lists this clonotype with a few counts. The rearrangement joins TRBV7-2 to TRBJ2-1; D gene ambiguous. The CDR3 consists of 13 residues. Trimming removed 3 bases at V and 5 bases at J, with 8 bases between. The V gene's germline CDR1 is SGHTA and CDR2 FQGNSA. CDR3 region: CASSFFADNEQFF. CDR3 sequence (DNA): TGTGCCAGCAGCTTTTTCGCGGACAATGAGCAGTTCTTC.

The chain couples TRBV5-1 to TRBJ1-2; 7 nucleotides line up with TRBD1. Germline V CDR1 and CDR2: SGHRS, YFSETQ. J lost 8 bases, V lost 3 bases, and 10 bases had no gene match. The CDR3 contains 14 residues. The CDR3 here is CASSSPTGKNGYTF. DNA for the CDR3: TGCGCCAGCAGCTCGCCGACAGGGAAGAACGGCTACACCTTC. The full variable domain, completed using reference TRBV5-1 and TRBJ1-2, is KAGVTQTPRYLIKTRGQQVTLSCSPISGHRSVSWYQQTPGQGLQFLFEYFSETQRNKGNFPGRFSGRQFSNSRSEMNVSTLELGDSALYLCASSSPTGKNGYTFGSGTRLTVV.

This clonotype was seen only a few times. The chain couples TRBV6-5 to TRBJ1-2; no clear D gene. Germline assignment: CDR1 MNHEY and CDR2 SVGAGI. Trimming pared 3 bases from V and 8 bases from J, leaving 13 bases between. This CDR3 region has 13 residues. The CDR3 DNA follows: TGTGCCAGCAGTTATATCGGCAGGCGCGGCTACACCTTC. Its protein product is CASSYIGRRGYTF.

This clonotype came up a few times. The chain is built from TRBV3-1 and TRBJ2-7; possibly TRBD1 or TRBD2 for D (5 bases each). The germline V and J ends were trimmed by 0 bases and 3 bases, with 12 bases remaining between them. The CDR3 runs 15 residues. Germline assignment: CDR1 LGHDT and CDR2 YNNKEL (reference sequence). CDR3 nucleotides: TGTGCCAGCAGCCAAGATCAAATGAGGGGCTACGAGCAGTACTTC. It is translated as CASSQDQMRGYEQYF.

This clonotype was detected many times. The chain couples TRBV4-3 to TRBJ2-2; D is unresolved. In germline, CDR1 is LGHNA, CDR2 YSLEER. The V gene lost 3 bases and the J gene lost 2 bases, with 7 bases spanning the gap. CDR3 length: 14 amino acids. CDR3 residues: CASSHRENTGELFF. CDR3 in DNA: TGCGCCAGCAGCCATAGGGAAAACACCGGGGAGCTGTTTTTT.

The genes are TRBV28 and TRBJ2-3, with 11 bases matching TRBD2. The CDR3 extends over 15 amino acids. With 6 bases clipped from V and 5 bases from J, the junction kept 7 bases outside the gene matches. Germline V gene data show CDR1 as MDHEN and CDR2 as SYDVKM. DNA of the CDR3: TGTGCCAGCAGCTCTAGCGGGGGGCCCGTAGATACGCAGTATTTT. Amino acids: CASSSSGGPVDTQYF.

The sample holds a few counts of this clonotype. The chain recombines TRBV7-8 with TRBJ1-1; possibly TRBD1 for D (5 bases). The CDR3 sequence is 12 residues long. V was pared by 3 bases and J by 11 bases, with 13 bases between. Germline V CDR1 and CDR2: SGHVS, FQNEAQ. CDR3 loop: CASSFGTEGAFF. The CDR3 DNA follows: TGTGCCAGCAGCTTTGGGACCGAAGGGGCTTTCTTT.

This clonotype was counted at least ten times. The V and J genes are TRBV6-1 and TRBJ2-1; D may be TRBD1 or TRBD2 (6 bases each). V was trimmed by 7 bases and J by 3 bases, leaving 19 bases between them. The CDR3 contains 16 residues. CDR1 is MNHNS, CDR2 SASEGT, per germline. CDR3 residues: CASTERGETDYNEQFF. In DNA, the CDR3 is TGTGCCAGCACCGAAAGGGGGGAGACTGACTACAATGAGCAGTTCTTC.

This clonotype turned up a few times. The genes are TRBV30 and TRBJ2-3; 8 bases fit TRBD2. This CDR3 comprises 14 residues. The junction had 11 bases not matched to a gene; V was cut back by 5 bases and J by 7 bases. CDR1 and CDR2 from the germline V gene are GTSNPN and SVGIG (reference sequence). CDR3 in DNA: TGTGCCTGGGCCGAAGGCGGGGGGTGGAATACGCAGTATTTT. Residues: CAWAEGGGWNTQYF.

There are a few counts of this clonotype. This sequence joins TRBV6-5 and TRBJ2-3; 13 positions agree with TRBD2. With 2 bases clipped from V and 0 bases from J, the junction kept 8 bases outside the gene matches. The CDR3 consists of 19 residues. The germline gives CDR1 MNHEY, CDR2 SVGAGI. CDR3 bases: TGTGCCAGCAGTTACGGGGGACTAGCGGGGACCAAAAGCACAGATACGCAGTATTTT. This translates into CASSYGGLAGTKSTDTQYF.

The CDR3 DNA reads TGTGCCAGCAGTACCCGGAGCCTCCCTGAGCAGTTCTTC. This codes for CASSTRSLPEQFF. This rearrangement joins TRBV6-5 to TRBJ2-1, with D uncertain. The CDR3 is 13 amino acids. Trimming stripped 5 bases from V and 9 bases from J, with 14 bases between. CDR1 MNHEY and CDR2 SVGAGI come from the germline V gene.

Ten or more counts support this clonotype. The chain links TRBV7-9 to TRBJ2-7, with a possible D match to TRBD2 (5 bases). The length of the CDR3 is 12 residues. Trimming pared 4 bases from V and 2 bases from J, leaving 6 bases between. Germline-derived CDR1 and CDR2 are SEHNR and FQNEAQ (reference sequence). This CDR3 reads CASSSGTYEQYF. DNA for the CDR3: TGTGCCAGCAGCTCCGGGACCTACGAGCAGTACTTC. Full variable domain (missing parts from reference TRBV7-9 and TRBJ2-7): DTGVSQNPRHKITKRGQNVTFRCDPISEHNRLYWYRQTLGQGPEFLTYFQNEAQLEKSRLLSDRFSAERPKGSFSTLEIQRTEQGDSAMYLCASSSGTYEQYFGPGTRLTVT.

V gene TRBV19 combines with J gene TRBJ1-1; TRBD1 matches 7 bases. Per germline, CDR1 LNHDA and CDR2 SQIVND (reference sequence). The length of the CDR3 is 16 residues. The junction had 12 bases not matched to a gene; V was cut back by 5 bases and J by 3 bases. The CDR3 DNA sequence: TGTGCCAGTAGTCCCCGTCCAGGGGGTTGGGACACTGAAGCTTTCTTT. Its protein product is CASSPRPGGWDTEAFF.

This clonotype was observed a few times. The CDR3 DNA reads TGTGCCAGCAGCCTAAGACAGGGGAGAAATGAGCAGTTCTTC. As protein: CASSLRQGRNEQFF. This sequence joins TRBV7-2 and TRBJ2-1, with 8 bases aligning to TRBD1. From germline, CDR1 is SGHTA and CDR2 FQGNSA. CDR3 length equals 14 residues. The V gene end was trimmed by 5 bases and the J gene end by 7 bases; junction bases not matched to a gene: 7.

The rearrangement links TRBV7-8 to TRBJ2-2; 8 positions agree with TRBD2. V lost 5 bases, J lost 5 bases, and 7 bases stayed unmatched. CDR1 is SGHVS and CDR2 is FQNEAQ in the germline V gene. CDR3 length equals 15 residues. The CDR3 is CASSRREGGTGELFF. DNA of the CDR3: TGTGCCAGCAGCCGCCGGGAGGGGGGGACCGGGGAGCTGTTTTTT.

This clonotype was found a few times. This sequence joins TRBV18 and TRBJ1-1, with D possibly being TRBD1 (6 bases). This CDR3 comprises 15 residues. V dropped 4 bases and J dropped 3 bases, with 15 bases sitting between them. In germline, CDR1 is KGHSH, CDR2 LQKENI. In nucleotides, the CDR3 is TGTGCCAGCTCACGGGACACCGGGTGGGACACTGAAGCTTTCTTT. Its protein product is CASSRDTGWDTEAFF.

This clonotype has only a few counts. The genes are TRBV9 and TRBJ1-1; no reliable D call. V was shortened by 3 bases and J by 0 bases, with 6 bases between the two germline ends. CDR3 length: 13 amino acids. Looked up from germline, CDR1 is SGDLS and CDR2 is YYNGEE. CDR3 protein: CASSAGMNTEAFF. The CDR3, as DNA: TGTGCCAGCAGCGCCGGCATGAACACTGAAGCTTTCTTT. Variable domain in full (rest from reference TRBV9 and TRBJ1-1): DSGVTQTPKHLITATGQRVTLRCSPRSGDLSVYWYQQSLDQGLQFLIQYYNGEERAKGNILERFSAQQFPDLHSELNLSSLELGDSALYFCASSAGMNTEAFFGQGTRLTVV.

This clonotype came up a few times. This chain joins TRBV28 and TRBJ2-5, with 9 positions matching TRBD2. This CDR3 contains 17 residues. Germline lookup yields CDR1 MDHEN and CDR2 SYDVKM. V lost 5 bases and J lost 3; bases outside the gene matches: 13. The CDR3 sequence: CASSPNYLAGLKETQYF. The CDR3 DNA reads as TGTGCCAGCAGTCCCAACTACCTAGCGGGGCTAAAAGAGACCCAGTACTTC.

The chain combines TRBV3-1 with TRBJ1-1, with D tentatively TRBD1 (5 bases). Trimming stripped 5 bases from V and 4 bases from J, with 23 bases between. CDR1 and CDR2 from the germline V gene are LGHDT and YNNKEL (reference sequence). The CDR3 has 17 residues. CDR3 sequence reads: CASSSSSSGGRGTEAFF. Here the CDR3 DNA reads TGTGCCAGCAGCTCCTCATCATCGGGGGGTCGAGGCACTGAAGCTTTCTTT.

This clonotype appeared a few times. This chain connects TRBV12-3 or TRBV12-4 to TRBJ2-1; a possible D gene is TRBD1 (6 bases). The CDR3 sequence is 13 residues long. V was trimmed by 4 bases and J by 5 bases, leaving 9 bases between them. CDR3 nucleotides: TGTGCCAGCAGTTATTCAGGGGACAATGAGCAGTTCTTC. Protein: CASSYSGDNEQFF.